These T cell receptor beta chains were read from a single sample in a study of beta chain features in type 1 diabetes. Produced via immunoSEQ multiplex PCR; TCRdb's table is partial and in-frame only. The sample contains more than 250,000 clones, roughly 15% of which appear only once. Sequencing input: naive CD4+ T cells from blood. These receptors were obtained from a man aged 18 to 35 with type 1 diabetes. The CDR3 runs from the conserved cysteine through the conserved F or W. A D gene is named only where the DNA matches it firmly.

V gene: TRBV11-3
D gene: -
CDR3 protein: CASSLGRGRYTGELFF

V gene: TRBV9
D gene: TRBD2
CDR3 protein: CASSVRLAAQETQYF

V gene: TRBV10-3
D gene: TRBD1
CDR3 protein: CAISERDRERTQYF

V gene: TRBV28
D gene: TRBD1
CDR3 protein: CASSSGGLEGWIF

V gene: TRBV7-9
D gene: TRBD1
CDR3 protein: CASSLEGQYNQPQHF

V gene: TRBV19
D gene: -
CDR3 protein: CASSTQGYEQYF

V gene: TRBV5-4
D gene: TRBD1
CDR3 protein: CASSPPTGLNGYTF

V gene: TRBV5-6
D gene: TRBD1
CDR3 protein: CASSLTGESYEQYF

V gene: TRBV6-5
D gene: -
CDR3 protein: CASSPVGGNTGELFF

V gene: TRBV27
D gene: -
CDR3 protein: CASSLGGLSNQPQHF

V gene: TRBV5-1
D gene: -
CDR3 protein: CASSLVGGQETQYF

V gene: TRBV5-1
D gene: -
CDR3 protein: CASSLEQNGSPLHF

V gene: TRBV28
D gene: -
CDR3 protein: CASSYRGEQFF

V gene: TRBV7-2
D gene: -
CDR3 protein: CASSPRVTSYEQYF

V gene: TRBV7-2
D gene: -
CDR3 protein: CASSFQGTPLHF

V gene: TRBV27
D gene: -
CDR3 protein: CASSSGGSGQPQHF

V gene: TRBV27
D gene: TRBD2
CDR3 protein: CASSRLAGNNEQFF

V gene: TRBV5-1
D gene: -
CDR3 protein: CASSLLRSTDTQYF

V gene: TRBV5-1
D gene: -
CDR3 protein: CASSLEVFAGKNIQYF

V gene: TRBV6-1
D gene: -
CDR3 protein: CASSPQRTTYNEQFF

V gene: TRBV2
D gene: TRBD2
CDR3 protein: CASRLAGLADTQYF

V gene: TRBV25-1
D gene: -
CDR3 protein: CASSEAMGGYNEQFF